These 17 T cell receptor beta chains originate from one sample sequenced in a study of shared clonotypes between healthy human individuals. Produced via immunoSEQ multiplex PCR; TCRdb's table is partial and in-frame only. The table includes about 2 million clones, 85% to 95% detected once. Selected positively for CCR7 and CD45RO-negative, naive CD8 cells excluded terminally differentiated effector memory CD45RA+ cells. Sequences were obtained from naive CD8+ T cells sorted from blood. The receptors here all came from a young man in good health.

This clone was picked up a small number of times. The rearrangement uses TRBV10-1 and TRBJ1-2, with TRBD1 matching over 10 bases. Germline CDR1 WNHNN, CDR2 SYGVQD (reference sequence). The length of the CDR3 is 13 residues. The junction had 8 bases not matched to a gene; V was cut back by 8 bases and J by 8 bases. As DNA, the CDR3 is TGCGCCAGCTCTATGACAGGGGGCTCCGGCTACACCTTC. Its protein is CASSMTGGSGYTF.

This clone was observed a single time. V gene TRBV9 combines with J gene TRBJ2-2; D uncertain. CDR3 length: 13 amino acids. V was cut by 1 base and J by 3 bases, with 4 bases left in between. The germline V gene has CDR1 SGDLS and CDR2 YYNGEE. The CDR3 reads CASSVPYTGELFF. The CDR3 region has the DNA TGTGCCAGCAGCGTACCTTACACCGGGGAGCTGTTTTTT.

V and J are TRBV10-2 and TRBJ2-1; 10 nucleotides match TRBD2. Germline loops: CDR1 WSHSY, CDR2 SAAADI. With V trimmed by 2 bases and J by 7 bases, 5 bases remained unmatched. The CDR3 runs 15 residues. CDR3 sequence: CASSELAGVGNEQFF. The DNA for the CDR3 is TGCGCCAGCAGTGAGCTAGCGGGAGTAGGGAATGAGCAGTTCTTC.

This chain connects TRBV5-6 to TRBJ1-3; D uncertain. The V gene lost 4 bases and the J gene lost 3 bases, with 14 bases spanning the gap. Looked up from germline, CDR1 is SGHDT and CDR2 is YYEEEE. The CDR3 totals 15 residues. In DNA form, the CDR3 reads TGTGCCAGCAGCCCCCGGTTCAAAGATGGAAACACCATATATTTT. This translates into CASSPRFKDGNTIYF.

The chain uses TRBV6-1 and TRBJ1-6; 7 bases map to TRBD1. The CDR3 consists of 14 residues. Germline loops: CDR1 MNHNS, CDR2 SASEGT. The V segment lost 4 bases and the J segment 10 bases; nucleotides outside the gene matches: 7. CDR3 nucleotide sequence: TGTGCCAGCAGTGGACAGGGAATGAAATCACCCCTCCACTTT. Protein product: CASSGQGMKSPLHF.

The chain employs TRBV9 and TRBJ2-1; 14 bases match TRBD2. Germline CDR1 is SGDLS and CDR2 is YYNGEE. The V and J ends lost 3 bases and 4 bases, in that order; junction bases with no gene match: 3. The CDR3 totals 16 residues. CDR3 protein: CASSGGLAGVYNEQFF. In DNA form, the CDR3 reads TGTGCCAGCAGCGGGGGACTAGCGGGAGTTTACAATGAGCAGTTCTTC.

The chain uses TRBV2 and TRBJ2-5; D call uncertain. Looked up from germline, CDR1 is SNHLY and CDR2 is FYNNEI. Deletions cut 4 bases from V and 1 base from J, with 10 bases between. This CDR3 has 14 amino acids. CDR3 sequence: CASSGTATQETQYF. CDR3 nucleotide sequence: TGTGCCAGCAGTGGAACGGCGACCCAAGAGACCCAGTACTTC. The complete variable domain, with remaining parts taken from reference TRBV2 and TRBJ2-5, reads EPEVTQTPSHQVTQMGQEVILRCVPISNHLYFYWYRQILGQKVEFLVSFYNNEISEKSEIFDDQFSVERPDGSNFTLKIRSTKLEDSAMYFCASSGTATQETQYFGPGTRLLVL.

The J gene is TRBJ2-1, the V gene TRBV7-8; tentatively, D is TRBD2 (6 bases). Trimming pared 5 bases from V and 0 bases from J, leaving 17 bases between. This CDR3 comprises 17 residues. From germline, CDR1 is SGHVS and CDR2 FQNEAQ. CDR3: CASSVSIGEASYNEQFF. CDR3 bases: TGTGCCAGCAGCGTATCTATAGGGGAGGCCTCCTACAATGAGCAGTTCTTC.

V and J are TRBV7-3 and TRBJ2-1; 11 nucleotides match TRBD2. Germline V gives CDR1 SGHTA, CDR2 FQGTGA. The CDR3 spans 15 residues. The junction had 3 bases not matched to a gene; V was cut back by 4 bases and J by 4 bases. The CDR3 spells CASSSLAGGYNEQFF. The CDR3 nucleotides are TGTGCCAGCAGCTCGCTAGCGGGGGGTTACAATGAGCAGTTCTTC.

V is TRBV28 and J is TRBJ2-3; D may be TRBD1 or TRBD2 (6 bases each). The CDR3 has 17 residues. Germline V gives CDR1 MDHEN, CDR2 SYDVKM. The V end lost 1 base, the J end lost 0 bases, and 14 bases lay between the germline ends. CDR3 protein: CASSLSATGTSTDTQYF. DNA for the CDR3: TGTGCCAGCAGTTTATCAGCCACAGGGACTAGCACAGATACGCAGTATTTT.

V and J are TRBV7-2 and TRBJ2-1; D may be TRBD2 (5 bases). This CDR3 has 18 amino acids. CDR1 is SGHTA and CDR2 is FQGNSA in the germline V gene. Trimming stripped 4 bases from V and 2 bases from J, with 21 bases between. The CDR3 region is CASSSELTGILTYNEQFF. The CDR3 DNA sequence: TGTGCCAGCAGCTCCGAACTAACGGGGATACTAACCTACAATGAGCAGTTCTTC.

The CDR3 protein is CASSSSPGRTDTQYF. DNA for the CDR3: TGTGCCAGCAGCTCATCCCCAGGTCGCACAGATACGCAGTATTTT. The genes are TRBV7-3 and TRBJ2-3; D is unclear. Deletions cut 4 bases from V and 1 base from J, with 12 bases between. The CDR3 runs 15 residues. The V gene's germline CDR1 is SGHTA and CDR2 FQGTGA.

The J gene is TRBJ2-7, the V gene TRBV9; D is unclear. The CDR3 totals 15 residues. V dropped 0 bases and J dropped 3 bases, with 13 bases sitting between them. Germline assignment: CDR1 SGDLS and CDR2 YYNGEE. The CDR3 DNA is TGTGCCAGCAGCGTAGGAGGAACAGCCGACTACGAGCAGTACTTC. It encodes CASSVGGTADYEQYF.

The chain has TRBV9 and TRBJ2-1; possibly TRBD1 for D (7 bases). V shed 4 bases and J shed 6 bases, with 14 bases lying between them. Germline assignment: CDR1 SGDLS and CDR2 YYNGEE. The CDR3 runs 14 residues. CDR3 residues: CASSSQGGRNEQFF. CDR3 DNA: TGTGCCAGCAGCTCCCAGGGGGGACGCAATGAGCAGTTCTTC.

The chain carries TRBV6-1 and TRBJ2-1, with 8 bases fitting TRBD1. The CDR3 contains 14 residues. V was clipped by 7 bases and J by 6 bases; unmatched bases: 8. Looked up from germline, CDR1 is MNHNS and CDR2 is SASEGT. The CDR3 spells CASNDLDRGNEQFF. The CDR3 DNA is TGTGCCAGCAACGATCTCGACAGGGGCAATGAGCAGTTCTTC.

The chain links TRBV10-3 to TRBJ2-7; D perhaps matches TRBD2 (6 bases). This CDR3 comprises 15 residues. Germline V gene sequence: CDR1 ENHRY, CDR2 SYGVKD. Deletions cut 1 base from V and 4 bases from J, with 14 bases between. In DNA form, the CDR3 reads TGTGCCATCAGTGAGTTGGAGGGTCCCCGTTACGAGCAGTACTTC. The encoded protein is CAISELEGPRYEQYF.

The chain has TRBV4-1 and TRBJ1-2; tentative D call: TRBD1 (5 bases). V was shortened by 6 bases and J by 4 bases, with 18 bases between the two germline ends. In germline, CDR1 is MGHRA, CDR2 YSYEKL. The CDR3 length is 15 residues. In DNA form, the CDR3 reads TGCGCCAGCAGTGGGACCCTGCTGGAGGGCTATGGCTACACCTTC. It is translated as CASSGTLLEGYGYTF.